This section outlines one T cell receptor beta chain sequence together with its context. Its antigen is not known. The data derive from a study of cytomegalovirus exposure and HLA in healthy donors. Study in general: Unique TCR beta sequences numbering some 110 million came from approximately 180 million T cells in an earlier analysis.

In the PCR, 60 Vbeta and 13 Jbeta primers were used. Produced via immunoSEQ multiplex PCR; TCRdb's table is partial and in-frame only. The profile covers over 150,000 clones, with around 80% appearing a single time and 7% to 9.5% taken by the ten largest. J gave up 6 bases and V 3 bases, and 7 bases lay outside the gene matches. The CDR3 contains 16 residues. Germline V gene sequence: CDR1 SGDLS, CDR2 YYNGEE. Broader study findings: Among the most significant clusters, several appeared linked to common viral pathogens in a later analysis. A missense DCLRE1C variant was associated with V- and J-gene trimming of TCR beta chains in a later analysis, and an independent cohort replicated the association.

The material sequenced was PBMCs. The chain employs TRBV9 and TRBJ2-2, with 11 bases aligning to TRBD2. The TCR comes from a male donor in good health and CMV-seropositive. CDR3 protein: CASSAALAGVSGELFF. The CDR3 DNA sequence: TGTGCCAGCAGCGCCGCACTAGCGGGAGTATCCGGGGAGCTGTTTTTT.